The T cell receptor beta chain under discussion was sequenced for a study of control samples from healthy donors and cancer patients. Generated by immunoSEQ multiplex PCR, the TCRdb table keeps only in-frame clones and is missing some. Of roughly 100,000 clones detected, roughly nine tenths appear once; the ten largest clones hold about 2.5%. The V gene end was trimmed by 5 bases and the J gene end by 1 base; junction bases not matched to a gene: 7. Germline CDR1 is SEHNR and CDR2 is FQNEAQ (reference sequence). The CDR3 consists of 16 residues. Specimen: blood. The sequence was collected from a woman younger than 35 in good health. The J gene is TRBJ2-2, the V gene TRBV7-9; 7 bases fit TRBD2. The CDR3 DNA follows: TGTGCCAGCAGCCCCAAGCGGGGAGGGAACACCGGGGAGCTGTTTTTT. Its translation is CASSPKRGGNTGELFF.